This TCR beta chain is from a study of blood T cell repertoires in COVID-19. About the study: Collection of acute and convalescent COVID-19 samples took place in the United States, Italy and Spain.

Participants came from 20 to 25 US areas, aged about 18 to 90 years. Before being deemed recovered, Cohort 3 donors had two negative PCRs, clearance, or symptom resolution. Germline V lookup: CDR1 SGHAT, CDR2 FQDESV (reference sequence). V was shortened by 4 bases and J by 6 bases, with 18 bases between the two germline ends. The CDR3 extends over 15 amino acids. Some clones are missing from TCRdb's copy, which holds only in-frame ones; the method was immunoSEQ multiplex PCR. The sample shows fewer than 450,000 clones, roughly nine tenths of them seen only once. This TCR derives from a woman aged 25 to 39 who had recovered from COVID-19. This chain uses TRBV11-1 with TRBJ1-2, with D perhaps matching TRBD1 (5 bases). The sample taken for sequencing was PBMCs or T cells enriched from blood (not recorded which). CDR3 sequence reads: CASSSSPSGVDGYTF. In DNA, the CDR3 is TGTGCCAGCAGCTCTAGCCCCTCGGGGGTTGATGGCTACACCTTC.